A selection of T cell receptor beta chains follows, all from one sample in a study of blood T cell repertoires in COVID-19. Using immunoSEQ multiplex PCR, the repertoire was profiled, and TCRdb retains in-frame clones only, with some absent. The repertoire consists of approximately 490,000 clones, with less than 90% occurring once and the leading ten covering 6.5% to 8.5%. Specimen: PBMCs or T cells enriched from blood (not recorded which). These receptors all come from a woman aged 55-70 years who had recovered from COVID-19. CDR3s include the opening cysteine and the closing phenylalanine or tryptophan. D genes are given only for firm matches. Part of the rows lack a size; the others show once, few, many or a class for expanded clones.

d_call | clone_size | j_call | v_call | cdr3_nt | cdr3_aa
TRBD1 | once | TRBJ1-2 | TRBV19 | TGTGCCAGTATCCCGGGACAGGGTAACTATGGCTACACCTTC | CASIPGQGNYGYTF
. | . | TRBJ1-2 | TRBV18 | TGTGCCAGCTCACCGGAGACAGTGCCGAACTATGGCTACACCTTC | CASSPETVPNYGYTF
. | . | TRBJ1-1 | TRBV18 | TGTGCCAGCTCACCCAGGGATAGGAACACTGAAGCTTTCTTT | CASSPRDRNTEAFF
TRBD1 | . | TRBJ2-1 | TRBV11-3 | TGTGCCAGCAGCCTGACAGGGACCTCCTACAATGAGCAGTTCTTC | CASSLTGTSYNEQFF
. | . | TRBJ1-2 | TRBV9 | TGTGCCAGCAGCGTAGACAGGGCGAACTATGGCTACACCTTC | CASSVDRANYGYTF
. | many | TRBJ1-1 | TRBV19 | TGTGCCAGTAGTTCACAGGCAGCGTCATACACTGAAGCTTTCTTT | CASSSQAASYTEAFF
. | . | TRBJ1-5 | TRBV29-1 | TGCAGCGTTGTCGAAGGTCCGGGTCAGCCCCAGCATTTT | CSVVEGPGQPQHF
TRBD1 | . | TRBJ2-5 | TRBV11-3 | TGTGCCAGCAGCTTAGATACGGGACAGGGGGCACGGGAGACCCAGTACTTC | CASSLDTGQGARETQYF
TRBD1 | . | TRBJ1-4 | TRBV25-1 | TGTGCCAGCAGTGCCCGCCGGGACAGGGAAGAAAAACTGTTTTTT | CASSARRDREEKLFF
TRBD1 | once | TRBJ1-3 | TRBV10-3 | TGTGCCATCAGTGAGTCGGGGACAGGGGCAACATTTGGAAACACCATATATTTT | CAISESGTGATFGNTIYF
TRBD2 | . | TRBJ2-1 | TRBV30 | TGTGCCTGGATTAGACTAGCGGGACCCTACAATGAGCAGTTCTTC | CAWIRLAGPYNEQFF
TRBD2 | . | TRBJ2-7 | TRBV11-2 | TGTGCCAGCAGCTTAAGACTAGCGGGGTACGAGCAGTACTTC | CASSLRLAGYEQYF
TRBD1 | . | TRBJ2-1 | TRBV4-1 | TGCGCCAGCAGCCAAGAAGGGACAGGGTCCTTTTATGAGCAGTTCTTC | CASSQEGTGSFYEQFF
TRBD1 | . | TRBJ1-6 | TRBV7-2 | TGTGCCAGCAGCAATAACAGGGGGGACAATTCACCCCTCCACTTT | CASSNNRGDNSPLHF
TRBD1 | . | TRBJ1-5 | TRBV2 | TGTGCCAGCACCGACGGGACAGGGGGCGCGTTGGCCCAGCATTTT | CASTDGTGGALAQHF
TRBD1 | . | TRBJ2-7 | TRBV6-5 | TGTGCCAGCAGACAGTCAGGGGGTGCCGAGCAGTACTTC | CASRQSGGAEQYF
. | few | TRBJ2-1 | TRBV18 | TGTGCCAGCTCACCACTCGCGACAGTTTGGGGTGATGTAAATGAGCAGTTCTTC | CASSPLATVWGDVNEQFF
. | once | TRBJ2-5 | TRBV3-1/TRBV3-2 | TGTGCCAGCAGCCAAGTGTGGACTATGGAAGAGACCCAGTACTTC | CASSQVWTMEETQYF
. | . | TRBJ1-2 | TRBV2 | TGTGCCAGCGGGGGGGAGTTAGGATATGGCTACACCTTC | CASGGELGYGYTF
. | . | TRBJ1-2 | TRBV18 | TGTGCCAGCTCACCGTTACAGGGAGTCTATGGCTACACCTTC | CASSPLQGVYGYTF
TRBD1 | once | TRBJ2-1 | TRBV28 | TGTGCCAGCACCCTTTCGACAGGGGGCCGCAATGAGCAGTTCTTC | CASTLSTGGRNEQFF
. | . | TRBJ1-2 | TRBV5-8 | TGTGCCAGCAGCGGCGGGGGGCTGGGCGGCTACACCTTC | CASSGGGLGGYTF
TRBD2 | few | TRBJ2-7 | TRBV11-3 | TGTGCCAGCAGCCCCAGCGGGGAGTACGAGCAGTACTTC | CASSPSGEYEQYF
TRBD1 | . | TRBJ1-2 | TRBV2 | TGTGCCAGCAGTCGGACAGGCCAAGCTAACTATGGCTACACCTTC | CASSRTGQANYGYTF
TRBD2 | . | TRBJ2-1 | TRBV5-1 | TGCGCCAGCAGCTTGGGATTAGGGACTAGCGGGTTCAATGAGCAGTTCTTC | CASSLGLGTSGFNEQFF
. | . | TRBJ1-1 | TRBV19 | TGTGCCAGTAGTATCGGGGGTAACGCTGAAGCTTTCTTT | CASSIGGNAEAFF
TRBD1 | . | TRBJ2-7 | TRBV7-6 | TGTGCCAGCAGCAGCAACAGGGGTTTGGGCTACGAGCAGTACTTC | CASSSNRGLGYEQYF
TRBD1 | . | TRBJ1-2 | TRBV2 | TGTGCCAGCAGTGGGGACAGGGGGCAGGGAGGCTACACCTTC | CASSGDRGQGGYTF
. | . | TRBJ1-6 | TRBV4-1 | TGCGCCAGCAGCCAAGTCGAACAGCTTAATTCACCCCTCCACTTT | CASSQVEQLNSPLHF
. | . | TRBJ1-6 | TRBV6-6 | TGTGCCAGCAGGTCCTTTAATTCACCCCTCCACTTT | CASRSFNSPLHF
TRBD2 | . | TRBJ2-2 | TRBV7-2 | TGTGCCAGCAGCCCTCTAGCGGGGGGGCTACGCACCGGGGAGCTGTTTTTT | CASSPLAGGLRTGELFF
. | . | TRBJ1-6 | TRBV6-1 | TGTGCCAGCAGTGAGACAGGTGCTAATTCACCCCTCCACTTT | CASSETGANSPLHF